This TCR beta chain comes out of a study of CD8 T cells in Susac syndrome. General study results and limits: The CD4+ T cell repertoires from Susac syndrome exhibited no clonal expansion.

The CDR3 is 12 residues long. V was trimmed by 6 bases and J by 7 bases, leaving 9 bases between them. CDR1 MGHDK and CDR2 SYGVNS come from the germline V gene. RNA was extracted with the RNeasy kit, and a quantity of roughly 0.5 to 1 ug was reverse transcribed using random hexamers. Amplification of TCR beta CDR3 was carried out by immunoSEQ multiplex PCR, which covered 54 Vbeta and 13 Jbeta segments. One entry per CDR3 protein, called by TCRdb with MiXCR from the immunoSEQ multiplex PCR reads. Among roughly 150,000 distinct CDR3 sequences listed, approximately 95% were seen once. Comment on this clonotype: Its antigen remains unidentified.

This rearrangement joins TRBV25-1 to TRBJ2-2; D is possibly TRBD1 (5 bases). Sample: CD4+ T cells from PBMCs. This clonotype was obtained from a human donor with Susac syndrome. The CDR3 sequence: CASSETDGELFF. The CDR3 region has the DNA TGTGCCAGCAGCGAGACAGACGGGGAGCTGTTTTTT.